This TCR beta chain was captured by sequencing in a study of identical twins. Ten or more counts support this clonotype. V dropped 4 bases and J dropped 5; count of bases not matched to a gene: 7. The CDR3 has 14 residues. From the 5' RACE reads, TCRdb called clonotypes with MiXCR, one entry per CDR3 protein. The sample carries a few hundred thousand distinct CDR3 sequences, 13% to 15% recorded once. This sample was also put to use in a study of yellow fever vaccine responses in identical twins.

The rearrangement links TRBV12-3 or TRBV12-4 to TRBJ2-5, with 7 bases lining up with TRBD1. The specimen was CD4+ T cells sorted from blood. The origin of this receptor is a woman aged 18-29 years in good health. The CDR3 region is CASSSTGVGETQYF. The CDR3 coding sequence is TGTGCCAGCAGTTCAACAGGGGTGGGGGAGACCCAGTACTTC.